What follows are 20 T cell receptor beta chains derived from one specimen sequenced in a study of blood T cell repertoires in COVID-19. The protocol was immunoSEQ multiplex PCR, while the TCRdb copy is restricted to in-frame clones and leaves out a portion. The sample has fewer than 15,000 clones; approximately 72% are singletons. Sequenced input: peripheral blood. These receptors originate from a woman older than 75 with acute or convalescent COVID-19.

This clone has only one observation. The CDR3 DNA follows: TGTGCCAGCAGCATGACTAGCGGGGGGGCCTCGTACCAAGAGACCCAGTACTTC. Its protein product is CASSMTSGGASYQETQYF. The chain links TRBV7-6 to TRBJ2-5, with 14 bases that match TRBD2. Germline V gives CDR1 SGHVS, CDR2 FNYEAQ. V lost 5 bases, J lost 0 bases, and 8 bases stayed unmatched. The CDR3 consists of 18 residues. The whole variable domain, filled in from reference TRBV7-6 and TRBJ2-5, reads GAGVSQSPRYKVTKRGQDVALRCDPISGHVSLYWYRQALGQGPEFLTYFNYEAQQDKSGLPNDRFSAERPEGSISTLTIQRTEQRDSAMYRCASSMTSGGASYQETQYFGPGTRLLVL.

The CDR3, as DNA: TGTGCCAGCAGTGGGGACAGGGGAAATCAGCCCCAGCATTTT. Translation: CASSGDRGNQPQHF. The chain links TRBV2 to TRBJ1-5; TRBD1 agrees at 10 bases. Germline V lookup: CDR1 SNHLY, CDR2 FYNNEI. The CDR3 runs to 14 residues. Germline trimming cut 4 bases from V and 4 bases from J; bases unmatched to any gene: 1.

The chain couples TRBV7-2 to TRBJ2-3; the match to TRBD1 covers 9 bases. This CDR3 contains 16 residues. V was pared by 3 bases and J by 0 bases, with 4 bases of the junction left unmatched. Germline CDR1 and CDR2: SGHTA and FQGNSA. Here the CDR3 DNA reads TGTGCCAGCAGCTTCTCCGGGACAGGGAGCACAGATACGCAGTATTTT. Its translation: CASSFSGTGSTDTQYF. Complete variable domain (other parts from reference TRBV7-2 and TRBJ2-3): GAGVSQSPSNKVTEKGKDVELRCDPISGHTALYWYRQSLGQGLEFLIYFQGNSAPDKSGLPSDRFSAERTGGSVSTLTIQRTQQEDSAVYLCASSFSGTGSTDTQYFGPGTRLTVL.

This chain connects TRBV6-5 to TRBJ1-2; 7 bases fit TRBD1. CDR3 length: 14 amino acids. With 2 bases clipped from V and 4 bases from J, the junction kept 4 bases outside the gene matches. The germline V gene encodes CDR1 MNHEY and CDR2 SVGAGI. In DNA form, the CDR3 reads TGTGCCAGCAGTTACGGACAGGACCTCTATGGCTACACCTTC. Its protein is CASSYGQDLYGYTF.

This chain uses TRBV12-5 with TRBJ2-4; possibly TRBD2 for D (6 bases). This CDR3 has 19 amino acids. With 6 bases removed from V and 0 bases from J, the gap between germline ends came to 24 bases. Germline lookup yields CDR1 LGHNT and CDR2 FRNRAP. The CDR3 nucleotides read TGTGCTAGTGGCAGCACTGGGATTGGGACTGTAGTAGCCAAAAACATTCAGTACTTC. It is translated as CASGSTGIGTVVAKNIQYF.

The V and J genes are TRBV5-1 and TRBJ2-1, with 11 bases that match TRBD2. J gave up 7 bases and V 1 base, and 4 bases lay outside the gene matches. The CDR3 covers 15 residues. Germline V gene data show CDR1 as SGHRS and CDR2 as YFSETQ. The CDR3 coding sequence is TGCGCCAGCAGCTTGAGGCTAGCGGGGGGAAATGAGCAGTTCTTC. Translation: CASSLRLAGGNEQFF.

By its share, this clone is medium-sized. The chain joins TRBV4-2 to TRBJ2-7, with 11 positions matching TRBD2. V was pared by 3 bases and J by 0 bases, with 4 bases of the junction left unmatched. Per germline, CDR1 LGHNA and CDR2 YNFKEQ. The CDR3 is 16 residues long. The CDR3 DNA reads TGTGCCAGCAGCCATACCGGGACTAGCGGCTCCTACGAGCAGTACTTC. It codes for CASSHTGTSGSYEQYF.

The V call is TRBV6-5, the J call TRBJ1-4; D is unclear. Germline V gene data show CDR1 as MNHEY and CDR2 as SVGAGI. The CDR3 contains 13 residues. Deletions cut 4 bases from V and 5 bases from J, with 8 bases between. The CDR3 region is CASSLTGNEKLFF. The CDR3 nucleotides are TGTGCCAGCAGTTTGACGGGGAATGAAAAACTGTTTTTT.

This chain links TRBV5-4 with TRBJ1-5; TRBD1 might be the D (5 bases). Germline V CDR1 and CDR2: SGHNT, YYREEE (reference sequence). The CDR3 sequence is 16 residues long. Trimming stripped 0 bases from V and 4 bases from J, with 14 bases between. The CDR3 DNA follows: TGTGCCAGCAGCTTGGGGGGCAGGGAATCTAATCAGCCCCAGCATTTT. Protein product: CASSLGGRESNQPQHF.

In its sample, this clone was seen a few times. The chain carries TRBV28 and TRBJ1-1; no firm D call. The CDR3 runs 11 residues. CDR1 is MDHEN, CDR2 SYDVKM, per germline. The V and J ends lost 5 bases and 7 bases respectively, with 8 bases between them. CDR3 in amino acids: CASSNGVEAFF. CDR3 in DNA: TGTGCCAGCAGTAACGGGGTTGAAGCTTTCTTT.

The V call is TRBV6-5, the J call TRBJ1-1; maybe TRBD1 (6 bases). Germline loops: CDR1 MNHEY, CDR2 SVGAGI. The CDR3 is 14 residues long. Trimming cost V 4 bases and J 1 base, with 10 bases left between them. The CDR3 is CASSSLTGNTEAFF. CDR3 coding DNA: TGTGCCAGCAGTTCCCTGACAGGGAACACTGAAGCTTTCTTT.

The chain combines TRBV19 with TRBJ2-1, with 9 bases that match TRBD2. The CDR3 runs to 15 residues. The germline V gene encodes CDR1 LNHDA and CDR2 SQIVND (reference sequence). Trimming removed 4 bases from V and 7 bases from J; junction bases left unmatched: 8. The CDR3 DNA follows: TGTGCCAGTAGTACTAGCGGGGTCGGTAGGAATGAGCAGTTCTTC. Translating gives CASSTSGVGRNEQFF.

The rearrangement links TRBV27 to TRBJ2-7, with D perhaps matching TRBD1 (6 bases). The V end was cut by 5 bases, the J end by 5 bases, with 13 bases between. Germline V gene sequence: CDR1 MNHEY, CDR2 SMNVEV (reference sequence). The CDR3 length is 13 residues. The CDR3 loop is CASSLSRQDEQYF. Written as DNA, the CDR3 is TGTGCCAGCAGTCTCTCGAGACAGGACGAGCAGTACTTC.

This sequence joins TRBV2 and TRBJ1-2; 9 bases align to TRBD1. The CDR3 extends over 13 amino acids. Germline values: CDR1 SNHLY, CDR2 FYNNEI. V trimming: 9 bases; J trimming: 8 bases; junction bases outside the gene matches: 10. The CDR3 loop is CASRTGQGLGYTF. CDR3 DNA sequence: TGTGCCAGTCGAACGGGACAGGGACTCGGCTACACCTTC.

V is TRBV6-2 or TRBV6-3 and J is TRBJ1-3; a weak D match, TRBD1 (6 bases). The CDR3 runs to 16 residues. V was cut by 6 bases and J by 0 bases, with 15 bases left in between. Germline values: CDR1 MNHEY, CDR2 SVGEGT. The CDR3 DNA sequence: TGTGCCAGCAGGCCTGGGACATCGAGCTCTGGAAACACCATATATTTT. Its protein product is CASRPGTSSSGNTIYF.

This clone was recorded only once. The genes are TRBV29-1 and TRBJ2-5; D is perhaps TRBD2 (6 bases). This CDR3 has 12 residues. Trimming took 2 bases from V and 7 from J, leaving 11 bases between them. Germline lookup yields CDR1 SQVTM and CDR2 ANQGSEA. The DNA for the CDR3 is TGCAGCGTTGAAACGGGGGTTGGGACCCAGTACTTC. This codes for CSVETGVGTQYF.

This chain links TRBV5-6 with TRBJ1-2; no reliable D call. Germline assignment: CDR1 SGHDT and CDR2 YYEEEE. The CDR3 consists of 12 residues. V dropped 1 base and J dropped 14 bases, with 15 bases sitting between them. The CDR3 bases are TGTGCCAGCAGCTTGCGGGCGGGGAGCGCGACCTTC. It codes for CASSLRAGSATF.

This clone was seen just once. This chain uses TRBV6-5 with TRBJ1-5, with D possibly matching TRBD1 (6 bases). V gave up 10 bases and J gave up 0 bases, with 16 bases separating them. The germline V gene has CDR1 MNHEY and CDR2 SVGAGI. The CDR3 sequence is 15 residues long. The CDR3 sequence: CATQRGGNSNQPQHF. CDR3 in DNA: TGTGCCACCCAAAGGGGGGGAAATAGCAATCAGCCCCAGCATTTT.

DNA of the CDR3: TGTGCCAGCAGCTTAGGCGGGGGGTACCAAGAGACCCAGTACTTC. Translating gives CASSLGGGYQETQYF. The chain combines TRBV5-4 with TRBJ2-5; 8 bases are shared with TRBD2. With V trimmed by 2 bases and J by 0 bases, 3 bases remained unmatched. The CDR3 has 15 residues. The V gene's germline CDR1 is SGHNT and CDR2 YYREEE (reference sequence).

V gene TRBV7-9 combines with J gene TRBJ2-1, with a weak D call TRBD2 (7 bases). In germline, CDR1 is SEHNR, CDR2 FQNEAQ (reference sequence). This CDR3 contains 15 residues. The V gene lost 5 bases and the J gene lost 6 bases, with 17 bases spanning the gap. The CDR3 here is CASSPSRGGGNEQFF. DNA for the CDR3: TGTGCCAGCAGCCCCTCAAGGGGAGGGGGCAATGAGCAGTTCTTC.